This T cell receptor (beta chain) was identified during a study of shared T cell receptors in the human thymus. This CDR3 region has 15 residues. The V segment lost 5 bases and the J segment 5 bases; nucleotides outside the gene matches: 6. Germline V gene sequence: CDR1 SGHNT, CDR2 YENEEA. Method: immunoSEQ multiplex PCR; TCRdb's copy keeps in-frame clones and lacks some. The profile covers 650,000 to 950,000 clones, with 70% to 90% appearing a single time and about 0.011% taken by the ten largest. This sample also appeared in a second study, on human thymus T cells. As reported in that work: Thymus pieces cut out during corrective heart surgery were the tissue that was used.

The sample comprised thymocytes. The chain has TRBV11-3 and TRBJ2-1; 10 bases are shared with TRBD2. This clonotype was sampled from a girl under three years old with a congenital heart defect. As DNA, the CDR3 is TGTGCCAGCAGCGAACTAGCGGGGACCCACAATGAGCAGTTCTTC. Residues: CASSELAGTHNEQFF.